The clone carrying this T cell receptor (beta chain) was seen repeatedly, ten times or more. Germline CDR1 is SGHTA and CDR2 is FQGNSA. The CDR3 is 15 amino acids. V was clipped by 5 bases and J by 4 bases; unmatched bases: 9. The data are from a study of neurological immune-mediated disorders. A single record per CDR3 protein comes from TCRdb applying MiXCR to the 5' RACE reads. Of around 78,000 distinct CDR3 sequences in the sample, approximately 17% were seen once. This clonotype originated in a woman aged 40-49 years in good health. The gene calls are TRBV7-2 and TRBJ2-5; 8 bases are a match to TRBD1. The sequenced material came from PBMCs. The chain's CDR3 is CASSTGQGLRETQYF. The CDR3, as DNA: TGTGCCAGCAGCACCGGACAGGGTCTTCGAGAGACCCAGTACTTC.